These T cell receptor beta chains were read from a single sample in a study of identifying expanded T cells in peripheral blood. The method was immunoSEQ multiplex PCR; TCRdb's version includes in-frame clones alone and lacks a portion of them. The sample records 130,000 or so clones, roughly 82% being singletons. Source material: blood. These TCRs come from a person aged 18 to 70 in good health. Both conserved end residues are part of each CDR3. Fields, in order: clone size, D gene, V gene, J gene, CDR3 DNA, CDR3 protein. A D gene is named only where the DNA matches it firmly. Not every row has a clone size; where given, it reads once, few, many or a size class.

size: .
D: TRBD1
V: TRBV27
J: TRBJ1-4
DNA: TGTGCCAGCAGTCGAGGGACAGGGAATGAAAAACTGTTTTTT
CDR3: CASSRGTGNEKLFF

size: .
D: .
V: TRBV13
J: TRBJ1-1
DNA: TGTGCCAGCAGCCCCGGCGGGGGGGACGCTGAAGCTTTCTTT
CDR3: CASSPGGGDAEAFF

size: once
D: .
V: TRBV27
J: TRBJ1-2
DNA: TGTGCCAGCAGGTGGACAGAAAGGCTCTATGGCTACACCTTC
CDR3: CASRWTERLYGYTF

size: once
D: .
V: TRBV5-1
J: TRBJ1-2
DNA: TGCGCCAGCAGCTTGGGGCCCCCCTATGGCTACACCTTC
CDR3: CASSLGPPYGYTF

size: .
D: .
V: TRBV5-4
J: TRBJ1-1
DNA: TGTGCCAGCAGCTTGGAGGGGCGCATGAACACTGAAGCTTTCTTT
CDR3: CASSLEGRMNTEAFF

size: .
D: .
V: TRBV2
J: TRBJ1-5
DNA: TGTGCCAGCAGTTACGGACAGCTAAATCAGCCCCAGCATTTT
CDR3: CASSYGQLNQPQHF

size: .
D: .
V: TRBV9
J: TRBJ1-5
DNA: TGTGCCAGCAGCAGACAATCTAGCAATCAGCCCCAGCATTTT
CDR3: CASSRQSSNQPQHF

size: .
D: .
V: TRBV6-6
J: TRBJ1-5
DNA: TGTGCCAGCAAGGGACAAAAAACAGGTAGCAATCAGCCCCAGCATTTT
CDR3: CASKGQKTGSNQPQHF

size: .
D: TRBD1
V: TRBV4-1
J: TRBJ1-4
DNA: TGCGCCAGCAGCACCCAGGACAGGGACTCCGAAAAACTGTTTTTT
CDR3: CASSTQDRDSEKLFF

size: .
D: .
V: TRBV6-6
J: TRBJ1-1
DNA: TGTGCCAGCAGTTACCCACAGAGTCAGCGCACTGAAGCTTTCTTT
CDR3: CASSYPQSQRTEAFF

size: .
D: .
V: TRBV4-3
J: TRBJ1-2
DNA: TGCGCCAGCAGCACCCGAATCGATCTGGCCGACTACACCTTC
CDR3: CASSTRIDLADYTF

size: .
D: .
V: TRBV5-5
J: TRBJ1-5
DNA: TGTGCCAGCAGCCCTATGGACAGCCTCCTCAATCAGCCCCAGCATTTT
CDR3: CASSPMDSLLNQPQHF

size: .
D: .
V: TRBV10-1
J: TRBJ2-3
DNA: TGCGCCAGCAGTGACGGGAATGGCGTCACAGATACGCAGTATTTT
CDR3: CASSDGNGVTDTQYF

size: .
D: .
V: TRBV19
J: TRBJ1-3
DNA: TGTGCCAGTAGTATCCAACCGGCTCGAAACACCATATATTTT
CDR3: CASSIQPARNTIYF

size: .
D: .
V: TRBV7-8
J: TRBJ1-1
DNA: TGTGCCAGCAGCTTAAACACTGAAGCTTTCTTT
CDR3: CASSLNTEAFF

size: few
D: .
V: TRBV18
J: TRBJ1-2
DNA: TGTGCCAGCTCACCACAGGGCGGCTATGGCTACACCTTC
CDR3: CASSPQGGYGYTF

size: .
D: TRBD1
V: TRBV6-4
J: TRBJ1-1
DNA: TGTGCCAGCAGTGACTCGACAGGGGGCCCCCGGGACAGATATTTAATGAACACTGAAGCTTTCTTT
CDR3: CASSDSTGGPRDRYLMNTEAFF

size: many
D: .
V: TRBV5-4
J: TRBJ2-7
DNA: TGTGCCAGCAGCTCCTCACTGGACAACGAGCAGTACTTC
CDR3: CASSSSLDNEQYF

size: once
D: .
V: TRBV11-3
J: TRBJ1-4
DNA: TGTGCCAGCAAGAGGGCCGCAACTAATGAAAAACTGTTTTTT
CDR3: CASKRAATNEKLFF

size: .
D: .
V: TRBV20-1
J: TRBJ2-3
DNA: TGCAGTGCTAGCGAAGTAGATACGCAGTATTTT
CDR3: CSASEVDTQYF